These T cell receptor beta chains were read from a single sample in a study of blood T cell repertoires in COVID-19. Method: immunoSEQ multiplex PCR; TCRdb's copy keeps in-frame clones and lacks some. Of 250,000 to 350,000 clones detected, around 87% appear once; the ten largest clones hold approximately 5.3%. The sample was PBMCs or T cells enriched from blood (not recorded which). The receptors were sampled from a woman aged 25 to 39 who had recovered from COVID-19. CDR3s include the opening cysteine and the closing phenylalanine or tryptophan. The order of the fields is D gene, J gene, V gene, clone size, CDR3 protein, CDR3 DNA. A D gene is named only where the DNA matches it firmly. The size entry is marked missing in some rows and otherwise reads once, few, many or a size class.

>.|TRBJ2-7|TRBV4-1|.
CASKALLGEQYF
TGCGCCAGCAAAGCGCTGTTGGGCGAGCAGTACTTC
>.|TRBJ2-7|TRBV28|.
CASSSTPGIYEQYF
TGTGCCAGCAGTTCCACCCCAGGGATATACGAGCAGTACTTC
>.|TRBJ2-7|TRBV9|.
CASSLQGGEQYF
TGTGCCAGCAGCCTCCAGGGGGGCGAGCAGTACTTC
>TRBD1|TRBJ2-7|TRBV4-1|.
CASSQDWETGRYEQYF
TGCGCCAGCAGCCAAGATTGGGAGACAGGGCGTTACGAGCAGTACTTC
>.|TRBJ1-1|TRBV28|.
CASSSSWAGFEAFF
TGTGCCAGCAGTTCCTCTTGGGCAGGGTTTGAAGCTTTCTTT
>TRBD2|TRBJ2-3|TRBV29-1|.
CSAQASGGTDTQYF
TGCAGCGCCCAAGCTAGCGGGGGCACAGATACGCAGTATTTT
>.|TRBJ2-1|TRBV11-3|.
CASSLRVESSYNEQFF
TGTGCCAGCAGCTTACGGGTGGAGAGCTCCTACAATGAGCAGTTCTTC
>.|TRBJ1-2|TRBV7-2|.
CASSPRGWGSGYTF
TGTGCCAGCAGCCCCCGGGGGTGGGGTAGCGGCTACACCTTC
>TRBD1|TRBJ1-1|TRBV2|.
CASSVEGAGGGSTEAFF
TGTGCCAGCAGTGTCGAGGGGGCAGGGGGAGGATCAACTGAAGCTTTCTTT
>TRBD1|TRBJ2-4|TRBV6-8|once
CASSSPLTGKNIQYF
TGTGCCAGCAGTTCCCCATTGACAGGGAAAAACATTCAGTACTTC
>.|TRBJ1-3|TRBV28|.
CASSLTSGNTIYF
TGTGCCAGCAGTTTAACGAGTGGAAACACCATATATTTT
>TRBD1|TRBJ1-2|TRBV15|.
CATSRDRGQGNGYTF
TGTGCCACCAGCAGAGATCGGGGACAGGGGAATGGCTACACCTTC
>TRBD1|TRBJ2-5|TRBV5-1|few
CASSPGQGARLETQYF
TGCGCCAGCAGCCCGGGACAGGGGGCGCGTTTGGAGACCCAGTACTTC
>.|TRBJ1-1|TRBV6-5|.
CASSYRPKTGDTEAFF
TGTGCCAGCAGTTACAGGCCGAAGACGGGAGACACTGAAGCTTTCTTT
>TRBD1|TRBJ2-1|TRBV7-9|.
CASRIVGTGSWNEQFF
TGTGCCAGCAGAATTGTAGGGACAGGGAGCTGGAATGAGCAGTTCTTC
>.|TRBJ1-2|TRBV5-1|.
CASSLVEGGYTF
TGCGCCAGCAGCTTAGTTGAGGGCGGCTACACCTTC
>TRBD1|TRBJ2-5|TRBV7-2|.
CASSLGGTGEETQYF
TGTGCCAGCAGCTTAGGGGGGACAGGGGAGGAGACCCAGTACTTC
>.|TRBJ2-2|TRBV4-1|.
CASSQDSTTGELFF
TGCGCCAGCAGCCAAGATAGTACCACCGGGGAGCTGTTTTTT
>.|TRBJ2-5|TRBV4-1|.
CASSLVAGVEGETQYF
TGCGCCAGCAGCCTCGTAGCAGGGGTTGAGGGAGAGACCCAGTACTTC
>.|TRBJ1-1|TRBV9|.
CASSGQFNTEAFF
TGTGCCAGCAGCGGACAGTTTAACACTGAAGCTTTCTTT
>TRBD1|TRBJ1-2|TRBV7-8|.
CASSPRIPGQGDGYTF
TGTGCCAGCAGCCCGCGAATACCGGGACAGGGTGATGGCTACACCTTC
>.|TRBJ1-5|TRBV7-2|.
CASSLVGANQPQHF
TGTGCCAGCAGCTTAGTGGGGGCTAATCAGCCCCAGCATTTT
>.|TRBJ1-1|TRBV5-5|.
CASSPDSWNTEAFF
TGTGCCAGCAGCCCAGACAGTTGGAACACTGAAGCTTTCTTT
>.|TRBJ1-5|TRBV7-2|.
CASSLGVPGNQPQHF
TGTGCCAGCAGCTTAGGCGTCCCCGGCAATCAGCCCCAGCATTTT
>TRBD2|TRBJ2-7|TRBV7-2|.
CASSLVSGGASYEQYF
TGTGCCAGCAGCTTGGTTAGCGGGGGGGCCTCCTACGAGCAGTACTTC
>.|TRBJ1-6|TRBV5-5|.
CASSFDRSLKNSPLHF
TGTGCCAGCAGCTTCGACAGGAGCCTCAAGAATTCACCCCTCCACTTT
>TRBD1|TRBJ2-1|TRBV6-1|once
CASSDLGQGWHEQFF
TGTGCCAGCAGTGACCTTGGACAGGGTTGGCATGAGCAGTTCTTC
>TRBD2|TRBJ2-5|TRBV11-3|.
CASSLGGGETQYF
TGTGCCAGCAGCTTGGGGGGAGGGGAGACCCAGTACTTC
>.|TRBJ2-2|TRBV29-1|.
CSGGRNTGELFF
TGCAGCGGGGGTAGGAACACCGGGGAGCTGTTTTTT
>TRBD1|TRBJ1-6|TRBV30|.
CAWSVGTGGRRYNSPLHF
TGTGCCTGGAGTGTCGGGACAGGGGGCCGTAGATATAATTCACCCCTCCACTTT
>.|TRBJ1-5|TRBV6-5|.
CASSYSGVRLSQPQHF
TGTGCCAGCAGTTACTCTGGTGTTAGATTAAGTCAGCCCCAGCATTTT
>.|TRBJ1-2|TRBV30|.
CAWSVSGVAGYTF
TGTGCCTGGAGTGTATCAGGGGTGGCCGGCTACACCTTC
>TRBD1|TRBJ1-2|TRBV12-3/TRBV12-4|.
CASSYWTGGYTF
TGTGCCAGCAGCTATTGGACAGGAGGCTACACCTTC
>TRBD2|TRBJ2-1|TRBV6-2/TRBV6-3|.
CASSSLAGLYNEQFF
TGTGCCAGCAGTTCTCTAGCGGGGCTTTACAATGAGCAGTTCTTC